This TCR beta chain originates from a study of cytomegalovirus exposure and HLA in healthy donors. Study results and limitations: Reported performance of the classifier showed diagnosis of cytomegalovirus status with high specificity and sensitivity. Likely technical artifact: a cluster of highly shared sequence variants. 16,951 TCR beta sequences were associated with HLA alleles at 0.05 false discovery rate in a later analysis.

The study ran its PCR with 60 Vbeta and 13 Jbeta primers. The repertoire was sequenced with immunoSEQ multiplex PCR; TCRdb's copy has only in-frame clones and lacks some. The sample has roughly 100,000 clones, around four fifths seen once. For this clone: Its antigen remains unidentified.

This TCR was recovered from a man in his forties in good health and CMV-seropositive. Sequenced sample: PBMCs.

CDR3 DNA sequence: TGTGCCAGCAGCGTCCAAACCTACGAGCAGTACTTC. This codes for CASSVQTYEQYF. The chain carries TRBV5-6 and TRBJ2-7; D is unclear. Germline V gives CDR1 SGHDT, CDR2 YYEEEE. The V end lost 4 bases, the J end lost 2 bases, and 7 bases lay between the germline ends. The CDR3 has 12 residues.